This T cell receptor beta chain was obtained from a study of cytomegalovirus exposure and HLA in healthy donors. Study information: Early released data comprised 75 million to 100 million unique TCRs from HLA-typed donors.

The study, taken as a whole, reports: The records held CMV serostatus as the only immune exposure information. Later on, a genetic analysis was performed. It linked a missense variant in DCLRE1C with V- and J-gene trimming of TCR beta.

Notes on this clone: Its matching antigen is unknown.

Trimming cost V 1 base and J 6 bases, with 11 bases left between them. Germline V gives CDR1 KGHSH, CDR2 LQKENI. This CDR3 is built from 14 residues. The study sampled nominally healthy donors, though unrecorded immune exposures were likely. In the PCR, 60 Vbeta and 13 Jbeta primers were used. Data came from immunoSEQ multiplex PCR; TCRdb stores just in-frame clones and leaves some out. This table has over 90,000 clones, around 74% appearing once. The sequenced sample was PBMCs. The receptor's source is a woman aged 70-85 years in good health and CMV-seropositive. The J gene is TRBJ2-3, the V gene TRBV18, with a weak D call TRBD2 (5 bases). The chain's CDR3 is CASSPLSGTDTQYF. DNA of the CDR3: TGTGCCAGCTCACCACTAAGCGGTACGGATACGCAGTATTTT.